These T cell receptor beta chains were read from a single sample in a study of blood T cell dynamics during melanoma immunotherapy. This table comes from immunoSEQ multiplex PCR, and its TCRdb copy is limited to in-frame clones, with some not included. The repertoire holds 1,200 to 1,500 clones, with 75% to 90% as singletons. The sample in question was effector memory CD8+ T cells from blood, obtained from a patient treated with checkpoint blockade. The receptors stem from a human donor with melanoma. The CDR3 runs from the conserved cysteine through the conserved F or W. A D gene is named only where the DNA matches it firmly. Part of the rows lack a size; the others show once, few, many or a class for expanded clones.

abundance | j_gene | d_gene | v_gene | CDR3aa | CDR3nt
. | TRBJ2-1 | TRBD2 | TRBV4-2 | CASSQAAGGPHEQFF | TGTGCCAGCAGCCAAGCAGCGGGAGGGCCCCATGAGCAGTTCTTC
. | TRBJ2-7 | TRBD2 | TRBV5-5 | CASSLRLAGSYEQYF | TGTGCCAGCAGCCTCAGACTAGCGGGGTCCTACGAGCAGTACTTC
. | TRBJ1-6 | . | TRBV4-1 | CASSQGGVGSYNSPLHF | TGCGCCAGCAGCCAAGGGGGGGTCGGCTCCTATAATTCACCCCTCCACTTT
. | TRBJ2-1 | . | TRBV29-1 | CSVEKYNEQFF | TGCAGCGTTGAGAAGTACAATGAGCAGTTCTTC
once | TRBJ2-2 | TRBD2 | TRBV5-5 | CASSLDPASGRRDTGELFF | TGTGCCAGCAGCTTGGACCCGGCTAGCGGGAGGCGGGACACCGGGGAGCTGTTTTTT
. | TRBJ2-1 | . | TRBV29-1 | CSSGEQFF | TGCAGCTCTGGTGAGCAGTTCTTC
once | TRBJ2-5 | . | TRBV9 | CASSDRETETQYF | TGTGCCAGCAGCGACAGGGAAACGGAGACCCAGTACTTC
. | TRBJ2-7 | TRBD2 | TRBV5-6 | CASSLEGTSGPTYEQYF | TGTGCCAGCAGCTTGGAAGGGACTAGCGGGCCAACCTACGAGCAGTACTTC
. | TRBJ2-7 | . | TRBV27 | CASSSLYEQYF | TGTGCCAGCAGTTCCCTCTACGAGCAGTACTTC
once | TRBJ1-2 | . | TRBV18 | CASSPPAGGYGYTF | TGTGCCAGCTCACCCCCGGCGGGCGGCTATGGCTACACCTTC
. | TRBJ1-1 | . | TRBV6-6 | CASSSPPADRNTEAFF | TGTGCCAGCAGTTCCCCACCCGCCGACAGGAACACTGAAGCTTTCTTT
. | TRBJ2-4 | . | TRBV4-1 | CASTGGRVQYF | TGCGCCAGCACCGGGGGACGGGTTCAGTACTTC
. | TRBJ1-2 | TRBD1 | TRBV5-1 | CASSPGTGADYGYTF | TGCGCCAGCAGCCCGGGGACAGGGGCCGACTATGGCTACACCTTC
few | TRBJ1-5 | . | TRBV19 | CASSQGRDGNQPQHF | TGTGCCAGTAGTCAAGGGAGGGATGGCAATCAGCCCCAGCATTTT
. | TRBJ1-2 | . | TRBV28 | CASSLYLDSFYGYTF | TGTGCCAGCAGTTTATACTTAGACAGTTTTTATGGCTACACCTTC
. | TRBJ2-1 | . | TRBV9 | CASSVAIHNEQFF | TGTGCCAGCAGCGTGGCCATCCACAATGAGCAGTTCTTC
. | TRBJ1-4 | . | TRBV19 | CASSIVSGQSEKLFF | TGTGCCAGTAGTATAGTTTCAGGGCAGAGTGAAAAACTGTTTTTT
once | TRBJ2-1 | TRBD1 | TRBV29-1 | CSVEDRRQGAFNEQFF | TGCAGCGTTGAAGATCGTCGTCAGGGGGCGTTCAATGAGCAGTTCTTC
. | TRBJ2-2 | TRBD1 | TRBV6-5 | CASRLTGARGGELFF | TGTGCCAGCAGACTGACAGGGGCGCGGGGCGGGGAGCTGTTTTTT
. | TRBJ2-7 | . | TRBV27 | CASSLSGGPYEQYF | TGTGCCAGCAGTTTATCGGGGGGGCCCTACGAGCAGTACTTC
. | TRBJ2-1 | . | TRBV7-9 | CASSLEEGAGEQFF | TGTGCCAGCAGCTTAGAGGAGGGGGCCGGGGAGCAGTTCTTC
. | TRBJ1-5 | . | TRBV27 | CAGSPETRHSNQPQHF | TGTGCCGGATCCCCCGAGACACGACATAGCAATCAGCCCCAGCATTTT
. | TRBJ1-2 | TRBD1 | TRBV6-6 | CASSPRQGTINYGYTF | TGTGCCAGCAGTCCGAGACAGGGGACGATTAACTATGGCTACACCTTC
. | TRBJ2-7 | . | TRBV20-1 | CSAGEQYF | TGCAGTGCCGGGGAGCAGTACTTC
. | TRBJ2-7 | TRBD1 | TRBV28 | CASSFLQGAGEQYF | TGTGCCAGCAGTTTTTTACAGGGGGCAGGAGAGCAGTACTTC
once | TRBJ1-6 | . | TRBV7-9 | CASLAAAYNSPLHF | TGTGCCAGCCTTGCGGCAGCCTATAATTCACCCCTCCACTTT
. | TRBJ1-1 | TRBD1 | TRBV28 | CASSPDRVTEAFF | TGTGCCAGCAGTCCGGACAGGGTGACTGAAGCTTTCTTT
. | TRBJ2-2 | . | TRBV5-4 | CASSLAQLNTGELFF | TGTGCCAGCAGCTTGGCCCAACTAAACACCGGGGAGCTGTTTTTT
. | TRBJ1-5 | . | TRBV7-6 | CASSLEGGSNQPQHF | TGTGCCAGCAGCTTAGAGGGCGGTAGCAATCAGCCCCAGCATTTT
. | TRBJ1-5 | . | TRBV7-9 | CASSLVRGAQHF | TGTGCCAGCAGCTTAGTGCGGGGGGCCCAGCATTTT
. | TRBJ2-5 | TRBD1 | TRBV11-1 | CASSSMTGGPETQYF | TGTGCCAGCAGCTCAATGACAGGGGGCCCAGAGACCCAGTACTTC
. | TRBJ1-1 | TRBD1 | TRBV7-9 | CASSLRGGTGDLNTEAFF | TGTGCCAGCAGCTTAAGAGGCGGGACAGGGGACTTGAACACTGAAGCTTTCTTT
. | TRBJ1-2 | . | TRBV5-1 | CASSPGDSSNDGYTF | TGCGCCAGCAGCCCGGGGGACTCTAGCAACGATGGCTACACCTTC
few | TRBJ2-7 | . | TRBV19 | CASSIGLSYEQYF | TGTGCCAGTAGTATAGGGCTGTCCTACGAGCAGTACTTC
. | TRBJ1-1 | . | TRBV9 | CASSVGRRDEAFF | TGTGCCAGCAGCGTAGGTCGCAGGGACGAAGCTTTCTTT
. | TRBJ2-1 | . | TRBV11-3 | CASSPRGDSSYNEQFF | TGTGCCAGCAGCCCCAGGGGGGACAGCTCCTACAATGAGCAGTTCTTC